The sequence of this T cell receptor beta chain was determined in a study of shared clonotypes between healthy human individuals. General study points: Inspection by rarefaction showed sorted-subset sequencing to be incomplete despite large depth. Among a handful of donors, roughly 5.5% of naive CD4 clonotypes were found in common.

The table came from immunoSEQ multiplex PCR; TCRdb's copy has only in-frame clones and leaves some out. Of some 1,100,000 clones listed, around 82% are singletons. Germline V CDR1 and CDR2: SSHAT, FNYEAQ (reference sequence). This CDR3 comprises 15 residues. Deletions cut 5 bases from V and 2 bases from J, with 14 bases between. About this clone itself: Its antigen is unidentified.

The sequenced material came from memory CD4+ T cells from PBMCs. The subset: CD45RA-negative fraction. The genes are TRBV7-7 and TRBJ2-3, with D hard to call. The origin of this receptor is a man aged 18 to 35 in good health. Some clones in this sample may be carry-over from other donors' samples. Here the CDR3 DNA reads TGTGCCAGCAGCCCTCAGGACGGTTCCACAGATACGCAGTATTTT. Protein: CASSPQDGSTDTQYF.